Sequencing of this T cell receptor beta chain was carried out in a study of blood T cell repertoires in COVID-19. At the level of the study: T cells, B-cell-depleted T cells, or PBMCs supplied cDNA or gDNA.

This CDR3 has 15 residues. Germline-derived CDR1 and CDR2 are WSHSY and SAAADI. Trimming shortened V by 6 bases and J by 0 bases, and 9 bases separated the two germline ends. In the original analysis: Nucleated cell counts were estimated from reference gene primer amplification. Assay: immunoSEQ multiplex PCR; the TCRdb copy retains only in-frame clones and omits some. The V and J calls and clone size were taken over from that table, and D and trimming were inferred from the DNA. The data show about 40,000 clones, roughly 80% seen once. The TCR sequence derives from a woman aged 55 to 70 with acute or convalescent COVID-19. The chain employs TRBV10-2 and TRBJ2-6; TRBD2 might be the D (5 bases). Source material: peripheral blood. CDR3 DNA sequence: TGCGCCAGCAGGGGAGTATACTCTGGGGCCAACGTCCTGACTTTC. Its protein product is CASRGVYSGANVLTF.